These 14 T cell receptor beta chains originate from one sample sequenced in a study of blood T cell repertoires in COVID-19. Libraries were prepared by immunoSEQ multiplex PCR; TCRdb keeps only in-frame clonotypes and omits some of them. The data show about 180,000 clones, more than 70% seen once. Sequencing input: PBMCs or T cells enriched from blood (not recorded which). The receptors come from a young woman who had recovered from COVID-19.

This clone was seen more than once but under ten times. This chain connects TRBV30 to TRBJ1-5, with D hard to call. V was cut by 0 bases and J by 6 bases, with 18 bases left in between. The CDR3 contains 16 residues. Germline V gene lookup returns CDR1 GTSNPN and CDR2 SVGIG (reference sequence). CDR3 in amino acids: CAWSVPRTAPLQPQHF. The CDR3 nucleotides are TGTGCCTGGAGTGTACCAAGAACAGCCCCACTTCAGCCCCAGCATTTT.

As DNA, the CDR3 is TGTGCCAGCAGCCACGGGGGGATCTATGGCTACACCTTC. Amino acids: CASSHGGIYGYTF. This chain uses TRBV7-6 with TRBJ1-2; a weak D match, TRBD1 (5 bases). The V gene's germline CDR1 is SGHVS and CDR2 FNYEAQ. Trimming removed 5 bases from V and 4 bases from J, with 11 bases in between. The CDR3 length is 13 residues. The whole variable domain, remainder taken from reference TRBV7-6 and TRBJ1-2, is GAGVSQSPRYKVTKRGQDVALRCDPISGHVSLYWYRQALGQGPEFLTYFNYEAQQDKSGLPNDRFSAERPEGSISTLTIQRTEQRDSAMYRCASSHGGIYGYTFGSGTRLTVV.

V is TRBV3-1 (or the pseudogene TRBV3-2) and J is TRBJ2-3; 11 nucleotides agree with TRBD2. Trimming took 0 bases from V and 6 from J; bases not matched to a gene: 2. Germline CDR1 is LGHDT and CDR2 is YNNKEL (reference sequence). This CDR3 comprises 15 residues. As DNA, the CDR3 is TGTGCCAGCAGCCAAGATCTAGCGGGGGGTGATACGCAGTATTTT. This codes for CASSQDLAGGDTQYF.

This clone came up once. The chain joins TRBV6-6 to TRBJ1-4; weak D call: TRBD1 (5 bases). The CDR3 consists of 14 residues. CDR1 is MNHNY, CDR2 SVGAGI, per germline (reference sequence). Trimming pared 3 bases from V and 8 bases from J, leaving 13 bases between. CDR3 in amino acids: CASSYQGKWEKLFF. The CDR3 DNA is TGTGCCAGCAGTTATCAGGGCAAATGGGAAAAACTGTTTTTT.

The chain couples TRBV15 to TRBJ1-2; TRBD1 might be the D (5 bases). V dropped 3 bases and J dropped 3 bases, with 14 bases sitting between them. The V gene's germline CDR1 is LNHNV and CDR2 YYDKDF (reference sequence). CDR3 length: 15 residues. The CDR3 reads CATSREGIGDYGYTF. The CDR3 DNA is TGTGCCACCAGCAGGGAGGGGATCGGGGACTATGGCTACACCTTC.

This clone was detected only a few times. The chain links TRBV5-4 to TRBJ2-7; 9 bases line up with TRBD2. The germline gives CDR1 SGHNT, CDR2 YYREEE (reference sequence). The V segment lost 4 bases and the J segment 0 bases; nucleotides outside the gene matches: 8. This CDR3 contains 16 residues. In nucleotides, the CDR3 is TGTGCCAGCAGCCACCTCAGCGGGAGGCTCTCCTACGAGCAGTACTTC. It translates to CASSHLSGRLSYEQYF. The full variable domain, rest sourced from reference TRBV5-4 and TRBJ2-7, is ETGVTQSPTHLIKTRGQQVTLRCSSQSGHNTVSWYQQALGQGPQFIFQYYREEENGRGNFPPRFSGLQFPNYSSELNVNALELDDSALYLCASSHLSGRLSYEQYFGPGTRLTVT.

The rearrangement joins TRBV30 to TRBJ2-3; D is perhaps TRBD2 (6 bases). The CDR3 is made up of 13 amino acids. Deletions cut 2 bases from V and 3 bases from J, with 9 bases between. CDR1 is GTSNPN and CDR2 is SVGIG in the germline V gene (reference sequence). CDR3 coding DNA: TGTGCCTGGAGTCTTGGGGGGACAGATACGCAGTATTTT. Its translation: CAWSLGGTDTQYF.

V and J are TRBV19 and TRBJ2-5, with 7 nucleotides matching TRBD2. The CDR3 length is 13 residues. From germline, CDR1 is LNHDA and CDR2 SQIVND (reference sequence). After removal of 6 bases from V and 5 bases from J, the junction contained 6 bases not matched to a gene. Here the CDR3 DNA reads TGTGCCAGTAGGAGACTAGCTTGGGAGACCCAGTACTTC. The encoded protein is CASRRLAWETQYF. Full variable domain (outside the CDR3, taken from reference TRBV19 and TRBJ2-5): DGGITQSPKYLFRKEGQNVTLSCEQNLNHDAMYWYRQDPGQGLRLIYYSQIVNDFQKGDIAEGYSVSREKKESFPLTVTSAQKNPTAFYLCASRRLAWETQYFGPGTRLLVL.

The rearrangement links TRBV28 to TRBJ2-7, with D possibly TRBD2 on 6 matching bases. V lost 3 bases, J lost 6 bases, and 24 bases lay in between. Germline V CDR1 and CDR2: MDHEN, SYDVKM. CDR3 size: 17 residues. CDR3 nucleotide sequence: TGTGCCAGCAGTTTCTCCTTCGGGACTGATGCCCTTCCCGAGCAGTACTTC. Translation: CASSFSFGTDALPEQYF.

This sequence joins TRBV9 and TRBJ2-1; 11 positions agree with TRBD2. The CDR3 is 19 residues long. Germline CDR1 reads SGDLS; CDR2 reads YYNGEE. V lost 0 bases, J lost 6 bases, and 14 bases stayed unmatched. The CDR3 here is CASSVEGGVGLAVSNEQFF. The CDR3 DNA reads as TGTGCCAGCAGCGTAGAAGGTGGGGTGGGACTAGCGGTTAGCAATGAGCAGTTCTTC. Looking up the rest from reference TRBV9 and TRBJ2-1 gives the full variable domain: DSGVTQTPKHLITATGQRVTLRCSPRSGDLSVYWYQQSLDQGLQFLIQYYNGEERAKGNILERFSAQQFPDLHSELNLSSLELGDSALYFCASSVEGGVGLAVSNEQFFGPGTRLTVL.

This clone was observed once. CDR3 in amino acids: CASSQEESLGHNEQFF. The CDR3 DNA reads as TGTGCCAGCAGCCAAGAGGAGAGTCTCGGCCACAATGAGCAGTTCTTC. The chain recombines TRBV4-2 with TRBJ2-1; D ambiguous. CDR1 and CDR2 (germline): LGHNA, YNFKEQ. V lost 0 bases and J 5 bases, leaving 14 bases between the germline ends. CDR3 length: 16 residues.

This sequence joins TRBV7-9 and TRBJ2-7; 9 bases agree with TRBD2. Per the germline V gene, CDR1 is SEHNR and CDR2 is FQNEAQ (reference sequence). CDR3 size: 15 residues. V shed 4 bases and J 2 bases; nucleotides not matched to a gene: 6. In nucleotides, the CDR3 is TGTGCCAGCAGCTCCAAGACTAGCGGAGCCTACGAGCAGTACTTC. It translates to CASSSKTSGAYEQYF.

The chain has TRBV29-1 and TRBJ2-3; the match to TRBD2 covers 10 bases. V was pared by 5 bases and J by 0 bases, with 2 bases of the junction left unmatched. Looked up from germline, CDR1 is SQVTM and CDR2 is ANQGSEA. This CDR3 is 14 amino acids long. The CDR3 protein is CSVSTSGSTDTQYF. As DNA, the CDR3 is TGCAGCGTTTCGACTAGCGGGAGCACAGATACGCAGTATTTT.

The rearrangement joins TRBV11-2 to TRBJ1-2, with unresolved D. Trimming removed 1 base from V and 3 bases from J, with 9 bases in between. This CDR3 has 14 residues. Germline CDR1 and CDR2: SGHAT and FQNNGV. For the CDR3, the DNA is TGTGCCAGCAGCTTAGGAGGCGGATACTATGGCTACACCTTC. Translated, it gives CASSLGGGYYGYTF.